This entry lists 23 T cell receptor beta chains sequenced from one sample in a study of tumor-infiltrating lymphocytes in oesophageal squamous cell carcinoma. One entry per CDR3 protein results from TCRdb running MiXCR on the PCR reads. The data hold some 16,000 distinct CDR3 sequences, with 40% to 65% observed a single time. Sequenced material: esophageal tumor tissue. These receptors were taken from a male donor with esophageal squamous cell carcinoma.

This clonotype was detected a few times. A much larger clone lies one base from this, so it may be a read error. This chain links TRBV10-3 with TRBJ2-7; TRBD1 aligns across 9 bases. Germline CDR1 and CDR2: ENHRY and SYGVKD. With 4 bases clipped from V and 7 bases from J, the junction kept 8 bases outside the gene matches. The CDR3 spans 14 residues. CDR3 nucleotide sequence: TGTGCCATCAGTGGCCGGGACAGGGACAATGAGCAGTACTTC. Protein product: CAISGRDRDNEQYF.

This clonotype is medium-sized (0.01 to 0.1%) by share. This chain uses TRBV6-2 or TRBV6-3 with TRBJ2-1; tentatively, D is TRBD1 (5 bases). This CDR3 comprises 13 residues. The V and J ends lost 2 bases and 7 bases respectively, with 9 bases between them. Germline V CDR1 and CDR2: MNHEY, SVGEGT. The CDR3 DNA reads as TGTGCCAGCAGTTACCCATGGACAAATGAGCAGTTCTTC. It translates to CASSYPWTNEQFF.

CDR3 amino acids: CASSSKGGHEQFF. The CDR3 DNA sequence: TGTGCCAGCAGCTCCAAGGGCGGGCATGAGCAGTTCTTC. The chain is built from TRBV7-2 and TRBJ2-5, with D possibly being TRBD2 (5 bases). Near its end, the DNA agrees better with TRBJ2-1, so the J call may be wrong. The CDR3 has 13 amino acids. Germline V gene sequence: CDR1 SGHTA, CDR2 FQGNSA.

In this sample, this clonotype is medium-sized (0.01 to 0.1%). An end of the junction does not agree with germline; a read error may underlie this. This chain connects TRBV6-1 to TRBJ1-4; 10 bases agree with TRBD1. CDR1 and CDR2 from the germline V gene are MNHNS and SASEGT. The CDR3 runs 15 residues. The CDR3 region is CASSEGTGVYEKLFF. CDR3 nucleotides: TGTGCCAGCAGCGAAGGGACAGGGGTCTATGAAAAACTGTTTTTT.

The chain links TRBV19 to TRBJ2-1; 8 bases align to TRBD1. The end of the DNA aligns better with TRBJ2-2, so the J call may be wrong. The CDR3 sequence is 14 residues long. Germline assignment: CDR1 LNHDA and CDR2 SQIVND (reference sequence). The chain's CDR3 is CASRQGGNTGELFF. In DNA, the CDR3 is TGTGCCAGTAGACAGGGGGGGAACACCGGGGAGCTGTTTTTT.

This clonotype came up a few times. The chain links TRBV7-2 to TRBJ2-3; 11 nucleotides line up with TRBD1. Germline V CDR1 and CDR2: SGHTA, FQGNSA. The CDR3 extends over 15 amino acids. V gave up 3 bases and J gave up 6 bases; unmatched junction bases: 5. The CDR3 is CASSFRTGGADTQYF. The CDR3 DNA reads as TGTGCCAGCAGCTTTAGGACAGGGGGCGCGGATACGCAGTATTTT. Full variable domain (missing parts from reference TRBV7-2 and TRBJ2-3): GAGVSQSPSNKVTEKGKDVELRCDPISGHTALYWYRQSLGQGLEFLIYFQGNSAPDKSGLPSDRFSAERTGGSVSTLTIQRTQQEDSAVYLCASSFRTGGADTQYFGPGTRLTVL.

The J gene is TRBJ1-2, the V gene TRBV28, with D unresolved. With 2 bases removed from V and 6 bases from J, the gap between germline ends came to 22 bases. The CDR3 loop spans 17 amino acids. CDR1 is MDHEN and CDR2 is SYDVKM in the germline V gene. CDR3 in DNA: TGTGCCAGCAGTTTACACCCCGGAGGAGGGTCGATGGATGGCTACACCTTC. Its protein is CASSLHPGGGSMDGYTF.

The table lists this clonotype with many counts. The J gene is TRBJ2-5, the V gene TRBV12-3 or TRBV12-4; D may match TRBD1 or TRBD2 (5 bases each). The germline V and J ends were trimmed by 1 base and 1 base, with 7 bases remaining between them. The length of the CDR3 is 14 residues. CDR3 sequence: CASSLGGTQETQYF. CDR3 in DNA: TGTGCCAGCAGTTTAGGTGGGACCCAAGAGACCCAGTACTTC.

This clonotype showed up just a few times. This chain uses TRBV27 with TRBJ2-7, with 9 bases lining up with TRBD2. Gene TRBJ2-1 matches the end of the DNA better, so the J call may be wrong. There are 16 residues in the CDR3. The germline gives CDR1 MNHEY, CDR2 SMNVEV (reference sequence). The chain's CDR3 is CASSSPGAGGDNEQFF. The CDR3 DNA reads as TGTGCCAGCAGTTCCCCGGGCGCGGGAGGGGACAATGAGCAGTTCTTC.

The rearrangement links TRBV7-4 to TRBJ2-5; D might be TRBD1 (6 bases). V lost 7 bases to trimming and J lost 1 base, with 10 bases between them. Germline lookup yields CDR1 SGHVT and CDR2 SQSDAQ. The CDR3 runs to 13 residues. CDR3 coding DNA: TGTGCCAGCAACGAGGGGGTCCAAGAGACCCAGTACTTC. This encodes CASNEGVQETQYF. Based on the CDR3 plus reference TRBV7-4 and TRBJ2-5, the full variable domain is GAGVSQSPRYKVAKRGRDVALRCDSISGHVTLYWYRQTLGQGSEVLTYSQSDAQRDKSGRPSGRFSAERPERSVSTLKIQRTEQGDSAVYLCASNEGVQETQYFGPGTRLLVL.

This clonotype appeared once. The CDR3 loop reads CASSHRERGVTTGELFF. CDR3 DNA: TGTGCCAGCAGCCACAGGGAAAGAGGGGTTACCACCGGGGAGCTGTTTTTT. The V call is TRBV11-1, the J call TRBJ2-2; a possible D gene is TRBD1 (6 bases). There are 17 residues in the CDR3. The V gene lost 5 bases and the J gene lost 4 bases, with 20 bases spanning the gap. From germline, CDR1 is SGHAT and CDR2 FQDESV (reference sequence).

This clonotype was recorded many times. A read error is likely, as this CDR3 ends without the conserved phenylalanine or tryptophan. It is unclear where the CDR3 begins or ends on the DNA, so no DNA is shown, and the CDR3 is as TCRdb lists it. CDR3 sequence reads: CASSSHVLVGGYTFGS. J is TRBJ2-1 and V is TRBV7-9; TRBD1, the table's D call, lacks a check against the DNA. The CDR3 is 16 amino acids long, termini counted. Germline V gene data show CDR1 as SEHNR and CDR2 as FQNEAQ (reference sequence).

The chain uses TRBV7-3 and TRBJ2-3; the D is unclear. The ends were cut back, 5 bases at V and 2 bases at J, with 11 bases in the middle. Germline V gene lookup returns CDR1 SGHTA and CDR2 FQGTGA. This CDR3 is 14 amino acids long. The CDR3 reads CASSRSKNTDTQYF. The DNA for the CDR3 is TGTGCCAGCAGCCGATCTAAGAACACAGATACGCAGTATTTT.

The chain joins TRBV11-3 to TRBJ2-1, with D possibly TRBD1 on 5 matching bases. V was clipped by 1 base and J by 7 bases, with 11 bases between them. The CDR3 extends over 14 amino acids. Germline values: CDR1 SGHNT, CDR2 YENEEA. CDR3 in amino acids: CASSLAQGGNEQFF. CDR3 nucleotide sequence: TGTGCCAGCAGCTTAGCTCAGGGTGGGAATGAGCAGTTCTTC.

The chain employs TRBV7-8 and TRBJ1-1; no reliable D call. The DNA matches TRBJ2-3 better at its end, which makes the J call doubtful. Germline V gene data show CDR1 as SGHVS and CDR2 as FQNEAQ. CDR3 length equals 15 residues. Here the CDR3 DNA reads TGTGCCAGCAGCTTTTACGGAAGGGTTCCAGATACGCAGTATTTT. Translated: CASSFYGRVPDTQYF.

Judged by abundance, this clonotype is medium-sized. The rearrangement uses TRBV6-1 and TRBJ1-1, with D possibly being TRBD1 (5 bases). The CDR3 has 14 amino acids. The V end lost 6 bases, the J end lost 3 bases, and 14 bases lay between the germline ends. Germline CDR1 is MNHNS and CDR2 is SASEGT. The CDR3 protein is CASSLPGGDTEAFF. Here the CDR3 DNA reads TGTGCCAGCAGCCTCCCTGGGGGGGACACTGAAGCTTTCTTT.

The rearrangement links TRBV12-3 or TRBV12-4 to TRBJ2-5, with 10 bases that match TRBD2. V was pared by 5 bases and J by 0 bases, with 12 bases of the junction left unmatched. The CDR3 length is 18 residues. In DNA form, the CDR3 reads TGTGCCAGCAGTACCGGGACTAGCGCATTTCAGTACCAAGAGACCCAGTACTTC. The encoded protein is CASSTGTSAFQYQETQYF.

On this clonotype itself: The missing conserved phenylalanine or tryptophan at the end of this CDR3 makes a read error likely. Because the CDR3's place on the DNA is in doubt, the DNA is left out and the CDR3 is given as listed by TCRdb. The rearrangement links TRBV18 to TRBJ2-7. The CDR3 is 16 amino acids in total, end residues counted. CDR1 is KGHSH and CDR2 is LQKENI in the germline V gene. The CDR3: CASSPDQHNYGYTFGS.

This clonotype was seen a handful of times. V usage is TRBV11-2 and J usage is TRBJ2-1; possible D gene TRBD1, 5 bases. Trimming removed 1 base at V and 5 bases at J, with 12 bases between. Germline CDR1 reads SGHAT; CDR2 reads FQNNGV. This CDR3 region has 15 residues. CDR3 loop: CASSLGANRNNEQFF. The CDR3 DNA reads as TGTGCCAGCAGCTTAGGGGCCAACAGGAACAATGAGCAGTTCTTC.

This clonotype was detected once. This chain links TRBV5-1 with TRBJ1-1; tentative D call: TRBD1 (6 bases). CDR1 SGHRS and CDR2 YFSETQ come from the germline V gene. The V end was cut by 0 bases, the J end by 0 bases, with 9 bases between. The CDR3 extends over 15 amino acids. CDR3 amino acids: CASSLGGGLNTEAFF. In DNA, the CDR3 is TGCGCCAGCAGCTTGGGAGGGGGTCTGAACACTGAAGCTTTCTTT.

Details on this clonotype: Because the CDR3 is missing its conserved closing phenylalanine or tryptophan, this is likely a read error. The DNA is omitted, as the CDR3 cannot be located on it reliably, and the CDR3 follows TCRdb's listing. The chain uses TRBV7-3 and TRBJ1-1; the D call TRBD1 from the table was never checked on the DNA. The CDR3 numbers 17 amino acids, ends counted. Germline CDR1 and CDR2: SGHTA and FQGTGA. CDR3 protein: CASGSTGIAISPSILVM.

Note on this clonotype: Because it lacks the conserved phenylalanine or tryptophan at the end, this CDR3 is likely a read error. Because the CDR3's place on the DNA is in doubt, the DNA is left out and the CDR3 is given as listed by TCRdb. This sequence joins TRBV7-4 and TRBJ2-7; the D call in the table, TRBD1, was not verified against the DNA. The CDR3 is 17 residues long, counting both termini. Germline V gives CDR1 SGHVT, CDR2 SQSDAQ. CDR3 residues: CASSSGTGIYNEQFFGS.

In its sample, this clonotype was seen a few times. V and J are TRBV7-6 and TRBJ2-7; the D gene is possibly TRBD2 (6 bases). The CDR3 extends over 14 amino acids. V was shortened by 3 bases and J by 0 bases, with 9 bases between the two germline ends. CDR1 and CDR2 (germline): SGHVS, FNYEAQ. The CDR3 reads CASSFGGISYEQYF. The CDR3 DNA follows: TGTGCCAGCAGCTTTGGGGGGATCTCCTACGAGCAGTACTTC.